This passage covers 26 T cell receptor beta chains from one sample sequenced in a study of T cell responses to AZD1222 COVID-19 vaccine. Assay: immunoSEQ multiplex PCR; the TCRdb copy retains only in-frame clones and omits some. The sample carries 80,000 or so clones, more than 85% recorded once. The input for sequencing was peripheral blood, taken 28 days after the second AZD1222 dose. These receptors were taken from an adult who received the AZD1222 COVID-19 vaccine.

This rearrangement joins TRBV20-1 to TRBJ2-2; D gene ambiguous. V dropped 2 bases and J dropped 7 bases, with 5 bases sitting between them. Germline CDR1 DFQATT, CDR2 SNEGSKA (reference sequence). This CDR3 spans 11 amino acids. In nucleotides, the CDR3 is TGCAGTGCTAGAACCCGCGGGGAGCTGTTTTTT. This translates into CSARTRGELFF.

The chain has TRBV6-1 and TRBJ2-7; D is unresolved. CDR1 and CDR2 from the germline V gene are MNHNS and SASEGT. Trimming removed 1 base at V and 2 bases at J, with 9 bases between. This CDR3 has 14 residues. The CDR3 reads CASSEDHRTYEQYF. The DNA for the CDR3 is TGTGCCAGCAGTGAAGACCACCGGACCTACGAGCAGTACTTC.

The chain links TRBV9 to TRBJ2-1; 11 bases fit TRBD2. V shed 0 bases, J shed 7 bases, and the junction held 0 bases outside the gene matches. The CDR3 is 14 amino acids. Germline CDR1 reads SGDLS; CDR2 reads YYNGEE. The CDR3 loop reads CASSVVAGGNEQFF. The CDR3 region has the DNA TGTGCCAGCAGCGTAGTAGCGGGAGGGAATGAGCAGTTCTTC.

This rearrangement joins TRBV4-3 to TRBJ2-1, with TRBD2 matching 8 bases. The CDR3 runs 16 residues. CDR1 LGHNA and CDR2 YSLEER come from the germline V gene. V lost 0 bases to trimming and J lost 8 bases; unmatched junction nucleotides: 9. CDR3 sequence: CASSQDAGTRGDEQFF. DNA for the CDR3: TGCGCCAGCAGCCAAGACGCCGGGACTAGGGGCGATGAGCAGTTCTTC.

Concerning this clone: The sample has other DNA sequences that encode this CDR3 too. The chain couples TRBV29-1 to TRBJ1-2; perhaps TRBD1 as D (5 bases). The germline V gene has CDR1 SQVTM and CDR2 ANQGSEA. Trimming cost V 0 bases and J 5 bases, with 7 bases left between them. The CDR3 extends over 12 amino acids. As DNA, the CDR3 is TGCAGCGTTGAAGAGGGGGATTATGGCTACACCTTC. The encoded protein is CSVEEGDYGYTF.

CDR3 protein: CASSPTSDNEQFF. Here the CDR3 DNA reads TGTGCCAGCAGTCCGACTAGCGACAATGAGCAGTTCTTC. V usage is TRBV7-9 and J usage is TRBJ2-1, with 8 positions matching TRBD2. The CDR3 runs 13 residues. Per germline, CDR1 SEHNR and CDR2 FQNEAQ (reference sequence). J gave up 5 bases and V 6 bases, and 3 bases lay outside the gene matches.

The chain uses TRBV19 and TRBJ1-5; D unclear. Trimming cost V 3 bases and J 5 bases, with 5 bases left between them. Germline assignment: CDR1 LNHDA and CDR2 SQIVND (reference sequence). The CDR3 contains 12 residues. The CDR3 is CASSIMDQPQHF. The CDR3, as DNA: TGTGCCAGTAGTATTATGGATCAGCCCCAGCATTTT.

This clone was counted a single time. The chain carries TRBV4-1 and TRBJ1-3, with D tentatively TRBD1 (5 bases). This CDR3 is 16 amino acids long. Trimming took off 1 base at V and 6 bases at J, with 16 bases between the two ends. Germline-derived CDR1 and CDR2 are MGHRA and YSYEKL. In nucleotides, the CDR3 is TGCGCCAGCAGCCAAGCGCTCAGTGTAGGGGCAAACACCATATATTTT. Translating gives CASSQALSVGANTIYF.

V gene TRBV7-2 combines with J gene TRBJ1-1; TRBD1 matches 9 bases. The CDR3 sequence is 14 residues long. Germline V gene lookup returns CDR1 SGHTA and CDR2 FQGNSA. With V trimmed by 0 bases and J by 4 bases, 0 bases remained unmatched. The CDR3 coding sequence is TGTGCCAGCAGCTTAGCGGGACAGGGCACTGAAGCTTTCTTT. It encodes CASSLAGQGTEAFF.

The V gene is TRBV30, the J gene TRBJ2-3; D is uncertain. The germline V gene has CDR1 GTSNPN and CDR2 SVGIG (reference sequence). V shed 3 bases and J shed 2 bases, with 3 bases lying between them. This CDR3 contains 11 residues. The CDR3 is CAWRDTDTQYF. The CDR3 nucleotides are TGTGCCTGGAGGGACACAGATACGCAGTATTTT.

V and J are TRBV6-2 or TRBV6-3 and TRBJ2-1; TRBD2 agrees at 7 bases. Losses at the gene ends were 0 bases for V and 4 bases for J; bases not matched to a gene: 6. This CDR3 contains 16 residues. Germline V gene sequence: CDR1 MNHEY, CDR2 SVGEGT. The CDR3 spells CASSYSGEGPYNEQFF. The CDR3 DNA follows: TGTGCCAGCAGTTACTCAGGGGAGGGCCCTTACAATGAGCAGTTCTTC.

The chain uses TRBV19 and TRBJ2-6; TRBD1 aligns across 9 bases. CDR3 length equals 18 residues. Germline CDR1 reads LNHDA; CDR2 reads SQIVND (reference sequence). With 8 bases clipped from V and 0 bases from J, the junction kept 11 bases outside the gene matches. The chain's CDR3 is CASGGPGTGHSGANVLTF. CDR3 coding DNA: TGTGCCAGTGGGGGCCCTGGGACAGGGCACTCTGGGGCCAACGTCCTGACTTTC.

The chain carries TRBV14 and TRBJ2-3, with TRBD2 identical over 8 bases. The CDR3 has 16 residues. The germline V gene encodes CDR1 SGHDN and CDR2 FVKESK. Trimming took 0 bases from V and 5 from J; bases not matched to a gene: 7. CDR3 amino acids: CASSQEYGRAVDTQYF. CDR3 bases: TGTGCCAGCAGCCAAGAGTACGGGAGGGCCGTAGATACGCAGTATTTT.

The V gene is TRBV7-2, the J gene TRBJ2-3; TRBD2 matches at 10 bases. This CDR3 is 15 amino acids long. The germline gives CDR1 SGHTA, CDR2 FQGNSA. J gave up 5 bases and V 4 bases, and 6 bases lay outside the gene matches. In nucleotides, the CDR3 is TGTGCCAGCAGCTCCCTAGCGGGAGTGGTAGATACGCAGTATTTT. It specifies CASSSLAGVVDTQYF.

The rearrangement uses TRBV5-4 and TRBJ2-5; D may correspond to TRBD1 or TRBD2 (5 bases each). From germline, CDR1 is SGHNT and CDR2 YYREEE (reference sequence). Deletions cut 4 bases from V and 1 base from J, with 20 bases between. The CDR3 totals 17 residues. The CDR3 nucleotides are TGTGCCAGCAGCCCCCTGGCCGGGGCGCAATCCCAAGAGACCCAGTACTTC. Translated: CASSPLAGAQSQETQYF.

The chain is built from TRBV30 and TRBJ1-2; TRBD1 matches 9 bases. Unmatched junction bases numbered 9, after V lost 2 bases and J lost 8 bases. The CDR3 runs 14 residues. Per the germline V gene, CDR1 is GTSNPN and CDR2 is SVGIG (reference sequence). CDR3 loop: CAWSPLGQGSGYTF. The CDR3 DNA sequence: TGTGCCTGGAGTCCTCTAGGACAGGGGTCCGGCTACACCTTC.

The rearrangement links TRBV19 to TRBJ1-1; D is undetermined. The CDR3 length is 15 residues. CDR1 and CDR2 from the germline V gene are LNHDA and SQIVND (reference sequence). Trimming stripped 6 bases from V and 7 bases from J, with 21 bases between. As DNA, the CDR3 is TGTGCCAGTAGGAGAGATTCGCCTCGGGATTATGAAGCTTTCTTT. Its translation is CASRRDSPRDYEAFF.

The V gene is TRBV27, the J gene TRBJ2-1; 7 bases fit TRBD2. This CDR3 is 14 amino acids long. V lost 7 bases, J lost 1 base, and 4 bases stayed unmatched. CDR1 is MNHEY, CDR2 SMNVEV, per germline (reference sequence). The CDR3 sequence is CASIASGSYNEQFF. In DNA, the CDR3 is TGTGCCAGCATCGCTAGCGGATCCTACAATGAGCAGTTCTTC.

The chain links TRBV5-1 to TRBJ1-2, with 10 nucleotides matching TRBD1. CDR1 SGHRS and CDR2 YFSETQ come from the germline V gene. This CDR3 is built from 13 residues. V gave up 5 bases and J gave up 9 bases; unmatched junction bases: 7. CDR3 loop: CASRATGGRSYTF. CDR3 sequence (DNA): TGCGCCAGCAGGGCGACAGGGGGCAGAAGCTACACCTTC.

The J gene is TRBJ1-6, the V gene TRBV5-4; D perhaps matches TRBD1 (6 bases). Between the trimmed V and J ends, which lost 2 bases and 0 bases, there was a span of 12 bases. The CDR3 is 17 residues long. CDR1 and CDR2 (germline): SGHNT, YYREEE (reference sequence). CDR3 amino acids: CASSFQTGSSYNSPLHF. CDR3 in DNA: TGTGCCAGCAGCTTTCAAACAGGGAGCTCCTATAATTCACCCCTCCACTTT. The whole variable domain, remainder taken from reference TRBV5-4 and TRBJ1-6, is ETGVTQSPTHLIKTRGQQVTLRCSSQSGHNTVSWYQQALGQGPQFIFQYYREEENGRGNFPPRFSGLQFPNYSSELNVNALELDDSALYLCASSFQTGSSYNSPLHFGNGTRLTVT.

This rearrangement joins TRBV5-4 to TRBJ2-1, with D maybe TRBD1 (5 bases). Deletions cut 4 bases from V and 7 bases from J, with 15 bases between. This CDR3 spans 14 amino acids. Looked up from germline, CDR1 is SGHNT and CDR2 is YYREEE (reference sequence). This CDR3 reads CASSLLDSLNEQFF. The CDR3, as DNA: TGTGCCAGCAGCCTACTCGACAGTCTGAATGAGCAGTTCTTC.

This clone was detected a few times. This sequence joins TRBV7-9 and TRBJ1-1; D ambiguous. The CDR3 covers 12 residues. Germline CDR1 SEHNR, CDR2 FQNEAQ (reference sequence). The V gene lost 2 bases and the J gene lost 3 bases, with 4 bases spanning the gap. This CDR3 is CASSLSHTEAFF. CDR3 nucleotide sequence: TGTGCCAGCAGCTTATCCCACACTGAAGCTTTCTTT.

The chain joins TRBV9 to TRBJ2-7, with 9 bases matching TRBD2. V was pared by 4 bases and J by 2 bases, with 4 bases of the junction left unmatched. The CDR3 is made up of 14 amino acids. The V gene's germline CDR1 is SGDLS and CDR2 YYNGEE. CDR3 protein: CASSFSGSPYEQYF. CDR3 sequence (DNA): TGTGCCAGCAGCTTTAGCGGGAGCCCCTACGAGCAGTACTTC.

This clone was seen only once. The rearrangement links TRBV6-2 or TRBV6-3 to TRBJ2-4; D possibly corresponds to TRBD1 (6 bases). The V gene's germline CDR1 is MNHEY and CDR2 SVGEGT. V lost 6 bases and J 1 base, leaving 10 bases between the germline ends. This CDR3 comprises 14 residues. The CDR3 DNA is TGTGCCAGCAGCACAGGGTCGGCCAAAAACATTCAGTACTTC. It is translated as CASSTGSAKNIQYF.

In DNA form, the CDR3 reads TGTGCCATCAGCCCAAGGACGGGTACTAACTATGGCTACACCTTC. The encoded protein is CAISPRTGTNYGYTF. The chain recombines TRBV10-3 with TRBJ1-2; D not resolved. The CDR3 is 15 amino acids. The germline CDR1 and CDR2 sequences are ENHRY and SYGVKD. V dropped 6 bases and J dropped 0 bases, with 14 bases sitting between them.

In its sample, this clone was seen once. The CDR3 nucleotides are TGTGCCAGCACCACCGGGCCAGCAGATACGCAGTATTTT. Translating it yields CASTTGPADTQYF. This sequence joins TRBV9 and TRBJ2-3; D remains ambiguous. Germline loops: CDR1 SGDLS, CDR2 YYNGEE. The germline V and J ends were trimmed by 6 bases and 4 bases, with 12 bases remaining between them. The CDR3 sequence is 13 residues long. Combining the CDR3 with reference TRBV9 and TRBJ2-3 gives the whole variable domain DSGVTQTPKHLITATGQRVTLRCSPRSGDLSVYWYQQSLDQGLQFLIQYYNGEERAKGNILERFSAQQFPDLHSELNLSSLELGDSALYFCASTTGPADTQYFGPGTRLTVL.